The sequence of this T cell receptor (beta chain) was determined in a study of blood T cells in healthy people across ages. Together with a sample-barcoded 5' primer, a J-beta primer mix was included in a second PCR lasting roughly 6 to 12 cycles. MiXCR, run by TCRdb on the 5' RACE reads, gives a single entry per CDR3 protein. The data contain roughly 640,000 distinct CDR3 sequences, roughly 30% of them singletons. Total RNA was isolated from each sample in quantities of at least 6 micrograms. With regard to this clonotype: The CDR3 ends on some other residue instead of the conserved phenylalanine or tryptophan, so this is likely a read error.

The CDR3 spans 14 residues. Germline-derived CDR1 and CDR2 are MDHEN and SYDVKM. Trimming shortened V by 3 bases and J by 2 bases, and 8 bases separated the two germline ends. The sequencing sample was made of blood. This TCR derives from an elderly woman in good health. The J gene is TRBJ2-4, the V gene TRBV28; D possibly corresponds to TRBD1 (5 bases). The DNA of the CDR3 is TGTGCCAGCAGTTTGCAGGGTTCCAAAAACATTCAGTACTTG. This gives the protein CASSLQGSKNIQYL.